Below, 22 T cell receptor beta chains from the same sample are listed, as sequenced in a study of cytotoxic CD8 clonotypes in ibrutinib-treated CLL. Libraries were prepared by immunoSEQ multiplex PCR; TCRdb keeps only in-frame clonotypes and omits some of them. The sample shows over 70,000 clones, roughly 77% of them seen only once. Source: PBMCs, taken after 12 months of ibrutinib treatment. The receptors shown here come from a human donor with chronic lymphocytic leukemia.

This rearrangement joins TRBV12-5 to TRBJ1-1; 7 bases align to TRBD1. Looked up from germline, CDR1 is LGHNT and CDR2 is FRNRAP. The V gene end was trimmed by 1 base and the J gene end by 5 bases; junction bases not matched to a gene: 4. The CDR3 consists of 14 residues. The CDR3 coding sequence is TGTGCTAGTGGTTTGGAATCAGGGGGAACTGAAGCTTTCTTT. Translated, it gives CASGLESGGTEAFF.

V is TRBV6-1 and J is TRBJ2-7, with D perhaps TRBD1 (5 bases). V lost 8 bases to trimming and J lost 12 bases, with 17 bases between them. The CDR3 runs to 11 residues. Germline V gene data show CDR1 as MNHNS and CDR2 as SASEGT. CDR3 in amino acids: CASHSRQLMYF. For the CDR3, the DNA is TGTGCCAGCCACTCCCGACAGTTAATGTACTTC.

This clone was seen just once. This chain connects TRBV27 to TRBJ1-2; D is perhaps TRBD1 (6 bases). Per the germline V gene, CDR1 is MNHEY and CDR2 is SMNVEV (reference sequence). CDR3 length: 17 amino acids. Trimming cost V 3 bases and J 4 bases, with 21 bases left between them. CDR3 nucleotide sequence: TGTGCCAGCAGTTTCGTGGGTTCGGAGGGGGGGCGCTATGGCTACACCTTC. It yields the protein CASSFVGSEGGRYGYTF.

This chain connects TRBV11-1 to TRBJ1-1, with a weak D call TRBD1 (6 bases). CDR1 and CDR2 (germline): SGHAT, FQDESV (reference sequence). This CDR3 region has 15 residues. The V end was cut by 6 bases, the J end by 4 bases, with 18 bases between. CDR3 in DNA: TGTGCCAGCAGGTCCAGCGACCAGGGGAGCACTGAAGCTTTCTTT. This codes for CASRSSDQGSTEAFF.

This clone came up once. J is TRBJ2-7 and V is TRBV7-8, with D unclear. The length of the CDR3 is 11 residues. V lost 8 bases, J lost 0 bases, and 5 bases lay in between. Germline CDR1 SGHVS, CDR2 FQNEAQ. The CDR3 is CASRTSYEQYF. The CDR3 coding sequence is TGTGCCAGCCGAACCTCCTACGAGCAGTACTTC.

This clone was seen only once. The chain recombines TRBV28 with TRBJ1-6; D is uncertain. Germline CDR1 and CDR2: MDHEN and SYDVKM. The CDR3 covers 14 residues. Trimming took 3 bases from V and 4 from J, leaving 7 bases between them. Written as DNA, the CDR3 is TGTGCCAGCAGTTTCCTTGCATATAATTCACCCCTCCACTTT. Translating gives CASSFLAYNSPLHF.

In its sample, this clone was seen many times. The V call is TRBV6-1, the J call TRBJ1-1; unclear D gene. Trimming shortened V by 5 bases and J by 11 bases, and 12 bases separated the two germline ends. The CDR3 spans 11 residues. In germline, CDR1 is MNHNS, CDR2 SASEGT. The CDR3 coding sequence is TGTGCCAGCAGTTACCCCCCACAGGCTTTCTTT. Translated, it gives CASSYPPQAFF.

The DNA of the CDR3 is TGTGCCAGCACCACGACAGGCTCCTACGAGCAGTACTTC. Encoded protein: CASTTTGSYEQYF. V is TRBV6-6 and J is TRBJ2-7, with a possible D match to TRBD1 (6 bases). Trimming took off 7 bases at V and 0 bases at J, with 10 bases between the two ends. Germline V gives CDR1 MNHNY, CDR2 SVGAGI (reference sequence). There are 13 residues in the CDR3.

In its sample, this clone was seen once. V gene TRBV18 combines with J gene TRBJ2-5; TRBD2 matches 9 bases. Germline V gene sequence: CDR1 KGHSH, CDR2 LQKENI. The CDR3 runs 14 residues. The V gene end was trimmed by 3 bases and the J gene end by 5 bases; junction bases not matched to a gene: 4. DNA of the CDR3: TGTGCCAGCTCACCGGGGACTAGCAGGGAGACCCAGTACTTC. Translated: CASSPGTSRETQYF.

This clone was recorded once. The CDR3 DNA reads as TGTGCCAGCTCACCTGGGGGTCTGGGCGAGCAGTACTTC. It encodes CASSPGGLGEQYF. V gene TRBV18 combines with J gene TRBJ2-7; perhaps D is TRBD1 or TRBD2 (5 bases each). In germline, CDR1 is KGHSH, CDR2 LQKENI. The CDR3 contains 13 residues. Trimming removed 3 bases from V and 6 bases from J, with 12 bases in between.

V is TRBV7-8 and J is TRBJ2-1; 9 nucleotides line up with TRBD1. Germline loops: CDR1 SGHVS, CDR2 FQNEAQ. This CDR3 contains 16 residues. V was pared by 2 bases and J by 6 bases, with 8 bases of the junction left unmatched. The CDR3 protein is CASSLWSGTGRNEQFF. The CDR3, as DNA: TGTGCCAGCAGCTTATGGAGCGGGACAGGGCGCAATGAGCAGTTCTTC. Complete variable domain (other parts from reference TRBV7-8 and TRBJ2-1): GAGVSQSPRYKVAKRGQDVALRCDPISGHVSLFWYQQALGQGPEFLTYFQNEAQLDKSGLPSDRFFAERPEGSVSTLKIQRTQQEDSAVYLCASSLWSGTGRNEQFFGPGTRLTVL.

This rearrangement joins TRBV6-1 to TRBJ2-3; 7 nucleotides align to TRBD2. The V and J ends lost 3 bases and 2 bases, in that order; junction bases with no gene match: 14. The CDR3 loop spans 18 amino acids. CDR1 is MNHNS, CDR2 SASEGT, per germline. CDR3 nucleotide sequence: TGTGCCAGCAGTGAGATGGCTAGCGGCGGACCGATCACAGATACGCAGTATTTT. Translation gives CASSEMASGGPITDTQYF.

The rearrangement links TRBV9 to TRBJ2-1, with 12 bases matching TRBD2. CDR3 size: 14 residues. V lost 4 bases, J lost 9 bases, and 5 bases stayed unmatched. Germline V gene lookup returns CDR1 SGDLS and CDR2 YYNGEE. This CDR3 is CASSLAGGPGEQFF. In nucleotides, the CDR3 is TGTGCCAGCAGCCTAGCGGGGGGGCCGGGTGAGCAGTTCTTC.

This clone was recorded only once. The V gene is TRBV9, the J gene TRBJ2-1, with 10 bases fitting TRBD2. CDR3 length: 14 amino acids. Germline CDR1 is SGDLS and CDR2 is YYNGEE. Trimming cost V 2 bases and J 6 bases; bases outside gene matches: 2. CDR3 sequence: CASSVTSGSNEQFF. The DNA for the CDR3 is TGTGCCAGCAGCGTGACTAGCGGGTCCAATGAGCAGTTCTTC. The full variable domain, in which reference TRBV9 and TRBJ2-1 provide the parts outside the CDR3, is DSGVTQTPKHLITATGQRVTLRCSPRSGDLSVYWYQQSLDQGLQFLIQYYNGEERAKGNILERFSAQQFPDLHSELNLSSLELGDSALYFCASSVTSGSNEQFFGPGTRLTVL.

The DNA of the CDR3 is TGCAGCGCCCTTCCCCCCACTGAAGCTTTCTTT. Amino acids: CSALPPTEAFF. The chain combines TRBV29-1 with TRBJ1-1; D ambiguous. CDR1 is SQVTM, CDR2 ANQGSEA, per germline. The CDR3 is 11 residues long. Trimming took off 7 bases at V and 4 bases at J, with 10 bases between the two ends.

The V and J genes are TRBV7-9 and TRBJ2-5; TRBD2 matches 15 bases. Trimming cost V 5 bases and J 4 bases; bases outside gene matches: 2. The germline gives CDR1 SEHNR, CDR2 FQNEAQ (reference sequence). The length of the CDR3 is 15 residues. CDR3 coding DNA: TGTGCCAGCAGCCGGACTAGCGGGGGGGCAGAGACCCAGTACTTC. Translating it yields CASSRTSGGAETQYF.

This clone turned up a few times. The V gene is TRBV5-4, the J gene TRBJ2-5; possible D gene TRBD1, 6 bases. Germline loops: CDR1 SGHNT, CDR2 YYREEE (reference sequence). The CDR3 loop spans 13 amino acids. V lost 3 bases to trimming and J lost 5 bases, with 11 bases between them. The CDR3 DNA reads as TGTGCCAGCAGCTCGGACAGCCATGAGACCCAGTACTTC. Amino acid sequence: CASSSDSHETQYF.

The J gene is TRBJ2-6, the V gene TRBV5-6; D is perhaps TRBD1 (5 bases). The CDR3 is 16 amino acids. Trimming pared 4 bases from V and 4 bases from J, leaving 15 bases between. The germline CDR1 and CDR2 sequences are SGHDT and YYEEEE. The CDR3 here is CASSGATSRGANVLTF. CDR3 bases: TGTGCCAGCAGCGGGGCCACGTCGAGGGGGGCCAACGTCCTGACTTTC.

The V call is TRBV6-6, the J call TRBJ1-1, with 8 bases fitting TRBD1. CDR1 and CDR2 from the germline V gene are MNHNY and SVGAGI (reference sequence). V dropped 5 bases and J dropped 4; count of bases not matched to a gene: 9. The CDR3 is 15 amino acids. CDR3 sequence: CASSQGTGGGTEAFF. In nucleotides, the CDR3 is TGTGCCAGCAGTCAAGGCACAGGGGGAGGCACTGAAGCTTTCTTT.

This chain connects TRBV6-4 to TRBJ1-1, with 11 bases matching TRBD1. Per the germline V gene, CDR1 is MRHNA and CDR2 is SNTAGT. V shed 7 bases, J shed 4 bases, and the junction held 11 bases outside the gene matches. The CDR3 covers 16 residues. The CDR3 is CASTPNPGTGGTEAFF. The CDR3, as DNA: TGTGCCAGCACCCCAAACCCCGGGACAGGGGGCACTGAAGCTTTCTTT.

The chain employs TRBV6-5 and TRBJ1-2, with no clear D. The V end lost 2 bases, the J end lost 0 bases, and 7 bases lay between the germline ends. This CDR3 spans 14 amino acids. Per the germline V gene, CDR1 is MNHEY and CDR2 is SVGAGI. The CDR3 loop reads CASSYRRSNYGYTF. Written as DNA, the CDR3 is TGTGCCAGCAGTTACAGGAGATCTAACTATGGCTACACCTTC.

The CDR3 protein is CATRVGGDEQFF. The CDR3 bases are TGTGCCACCCGGGTAGGGGGCGATGAGCAGTTCTTC. This sequence joins TRBV7-9 and TRBJ2-1; the match to TRBD1 covers 7 bases. Trimming took 10 bases from V and 8 from J; bases not matched to a gene: 8. The CDR3 has 12 amino acids. Germline CDR1 and CDR2: SEHNR and FQNEAQ (reference sequence).